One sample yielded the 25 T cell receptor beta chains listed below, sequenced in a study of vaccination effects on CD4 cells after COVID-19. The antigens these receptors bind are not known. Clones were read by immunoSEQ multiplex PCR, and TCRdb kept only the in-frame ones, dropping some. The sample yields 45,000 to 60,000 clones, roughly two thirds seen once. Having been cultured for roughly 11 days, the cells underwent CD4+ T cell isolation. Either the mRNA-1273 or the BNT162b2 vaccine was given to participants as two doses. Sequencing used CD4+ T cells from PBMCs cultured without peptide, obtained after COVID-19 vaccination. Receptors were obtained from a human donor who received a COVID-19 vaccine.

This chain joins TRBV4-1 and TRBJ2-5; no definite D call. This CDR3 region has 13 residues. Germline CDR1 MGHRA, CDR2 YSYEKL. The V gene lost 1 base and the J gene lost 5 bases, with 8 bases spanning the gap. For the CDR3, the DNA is TGCGCCAGCAGCCAAGTTTACGGGGAGACCCAGTACTTC. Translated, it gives CASSQVYGETQYF.

CDR3: CASSLATGLGYTF. The CDR3 coding sequence is TGTGCCAGCAGTTTAGCGACAGGGCTCGGCTACACCTTC. The rearrangement uses TRBV12-3 or TRBV12-4 and TRBJ1-2; 7 bases are shared with TRBD1. The CDR3 totals 13 residues. V lost 0 bases, J lost 8 bases, and 3 bases stayed unmatched.

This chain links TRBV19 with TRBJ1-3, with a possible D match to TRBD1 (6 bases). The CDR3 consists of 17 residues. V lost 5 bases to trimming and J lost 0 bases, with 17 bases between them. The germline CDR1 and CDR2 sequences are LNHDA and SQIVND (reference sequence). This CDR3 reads CASSYLQGTNSGNTIYF. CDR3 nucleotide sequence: TGTGCCAGTAGTTACCTACAGGGTACAAACTCTGGAAACACCATATATTTT.

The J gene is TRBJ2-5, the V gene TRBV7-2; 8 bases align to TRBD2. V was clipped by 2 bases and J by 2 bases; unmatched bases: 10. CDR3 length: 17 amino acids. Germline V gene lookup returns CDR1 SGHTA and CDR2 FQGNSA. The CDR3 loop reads CASSLMGLVPRQETQYF. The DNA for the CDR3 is TGTGCCAGCAGCTTAATGGGACTAGTTCCTCGGCAAGAGACCCAGTACTTC.

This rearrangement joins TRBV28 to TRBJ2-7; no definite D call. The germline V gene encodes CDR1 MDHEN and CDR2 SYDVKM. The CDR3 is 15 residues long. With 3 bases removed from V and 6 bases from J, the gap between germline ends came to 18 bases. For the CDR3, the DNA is TGTGCCAGCAGTTTTTACGCAGCCTTATCCACCGAGCAGTACTTC. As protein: CASSFYAALSTEQYF.

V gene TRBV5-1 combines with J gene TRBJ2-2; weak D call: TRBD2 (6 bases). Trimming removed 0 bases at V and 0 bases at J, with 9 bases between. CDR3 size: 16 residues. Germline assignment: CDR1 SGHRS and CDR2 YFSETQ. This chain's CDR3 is CASSLGPGANTGELFF. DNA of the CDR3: TGCGCCAGCAGCTTGGGTCCGGGAGCGAACACCGGGGAGCTGTTTTTT. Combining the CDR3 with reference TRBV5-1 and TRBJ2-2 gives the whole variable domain KAGVTQTPRYLIKTRGQQVTLSCSPISGHRSVSWYQQTPGQGLQFLFEYFSETQRNKGNFPGRFSGRQFSNSRSEMNVSTLELGDSALYLCASSLGPGANTGELFFGEGSRLTVL.

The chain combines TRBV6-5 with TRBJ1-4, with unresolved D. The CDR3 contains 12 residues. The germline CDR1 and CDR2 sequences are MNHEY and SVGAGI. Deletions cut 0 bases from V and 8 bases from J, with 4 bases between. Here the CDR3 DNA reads TGTGCCAGCAGTTACTCTGGGGAAAAACTGTTTTTT. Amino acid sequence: CASSYSGEKLFF.

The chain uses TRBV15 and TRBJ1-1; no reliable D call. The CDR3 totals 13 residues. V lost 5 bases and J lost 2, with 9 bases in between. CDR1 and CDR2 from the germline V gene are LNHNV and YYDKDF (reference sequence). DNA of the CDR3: TGTGCCACCAGCGAACTTCCTAACACTGAAGCTTTCTTT. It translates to CATSELPNTEAFF. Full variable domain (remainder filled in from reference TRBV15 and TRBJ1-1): DAMVIQNPRYQVTQFGKPVTLSCSQTLNHNVMYWYQQKSSQAPKLLFHYYDKDFNNEADTPDNFQSRRPNTSFCFLDIRSPGLGDTAMYLCATSELPNTEAFFGQGTRLTVV.

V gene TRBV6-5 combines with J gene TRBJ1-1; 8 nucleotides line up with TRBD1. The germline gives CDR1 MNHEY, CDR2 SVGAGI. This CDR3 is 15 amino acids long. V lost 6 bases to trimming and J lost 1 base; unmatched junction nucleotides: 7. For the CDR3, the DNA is TGTGCCAGCAGGACCCCAGGGGGCCCGAACACTGAAGCTTTCTTT. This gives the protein CASRTPGGPNTEAFF.

CDR3 bases: TGTGCCAGCAGTGGAGGACAGGGGGGAGATGGCTACACCTTC. Translating it yields CASSGGQGGDGYTF. The chain combines TRBV2 with TRBJ1-2; 10 bases are shared with TRBD1. Germline-derived CDR1 and CDR2 are SNHLY and FYNNEI. The CDR3 is 14 amino acids. Germline trimming cut 4 bases from V and 6 bases from J; bases unmatched to any gene: 5.

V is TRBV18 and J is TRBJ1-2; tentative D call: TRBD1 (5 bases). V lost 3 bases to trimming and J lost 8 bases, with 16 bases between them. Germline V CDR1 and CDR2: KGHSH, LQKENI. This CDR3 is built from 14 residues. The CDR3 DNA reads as TGTGCCAGCTCACCGGGGACGGGACCCAGGGGCTACACCTTC. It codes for CASSPGTGPRGYTF.

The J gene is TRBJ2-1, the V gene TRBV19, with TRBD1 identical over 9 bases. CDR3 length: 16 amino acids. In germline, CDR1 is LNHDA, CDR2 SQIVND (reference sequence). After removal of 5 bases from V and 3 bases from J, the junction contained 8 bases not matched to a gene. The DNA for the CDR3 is TGTGCCAGTAGTCCCCGGGCGGGACAGGGCTACAATGAGCAGTTCTTC. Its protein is CASSPRAGQGYNEQFF.

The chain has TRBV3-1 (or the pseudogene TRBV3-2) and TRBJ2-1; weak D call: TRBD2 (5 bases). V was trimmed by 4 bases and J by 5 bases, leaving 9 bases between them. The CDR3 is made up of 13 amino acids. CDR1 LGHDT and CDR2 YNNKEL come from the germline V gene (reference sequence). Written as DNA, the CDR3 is TGTGCCAGCAGCCGACTAAACAACAATGAGCAGTTCTTC. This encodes CASSRLNNNEQFF.

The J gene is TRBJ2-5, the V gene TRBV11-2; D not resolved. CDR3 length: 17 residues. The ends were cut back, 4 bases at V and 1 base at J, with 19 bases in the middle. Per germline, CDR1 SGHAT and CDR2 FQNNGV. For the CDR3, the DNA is TGTGCCAGCAGCTCCCGGGCCCGAAAGGGTCCCCAAGAGACCCAGTACTTC. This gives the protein CASSSRARKGPQETQYF.

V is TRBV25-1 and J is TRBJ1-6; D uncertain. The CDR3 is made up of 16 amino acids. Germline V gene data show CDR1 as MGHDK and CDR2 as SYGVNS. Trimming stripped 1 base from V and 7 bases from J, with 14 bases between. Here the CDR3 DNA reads TGTGCCAGCAGTGAATCCGCGACGAGGTACAATTCACCCCTCCACTTT. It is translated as CASSESATRYNSPLHF.

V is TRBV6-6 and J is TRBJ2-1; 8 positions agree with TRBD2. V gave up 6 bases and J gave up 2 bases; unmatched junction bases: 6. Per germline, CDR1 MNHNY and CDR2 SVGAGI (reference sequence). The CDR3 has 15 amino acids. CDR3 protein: CASRTSGSPYNEQFF. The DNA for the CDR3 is TGTGCCAGCAGGACAAGCGGGAGTCCCTACAATGAGCAGTTCTTC.

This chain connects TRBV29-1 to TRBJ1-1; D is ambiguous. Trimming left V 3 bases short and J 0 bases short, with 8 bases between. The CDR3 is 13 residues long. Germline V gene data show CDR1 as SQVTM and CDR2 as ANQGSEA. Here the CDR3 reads CSVEGRVNTEAFF. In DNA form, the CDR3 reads TGCAGCGTTGAGGGAAGGGTGAACACTGAAGCTTTCTTT.

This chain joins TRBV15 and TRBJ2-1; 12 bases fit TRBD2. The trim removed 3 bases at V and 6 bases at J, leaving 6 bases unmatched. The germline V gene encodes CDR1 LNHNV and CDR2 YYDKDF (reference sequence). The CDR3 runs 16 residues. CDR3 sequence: CATSSFPGLAGNEQFF. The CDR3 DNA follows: TGTGCCACCAGCAGCTTTCCGGGACTAGCGGGCAATGAGCAGTTCTTC.

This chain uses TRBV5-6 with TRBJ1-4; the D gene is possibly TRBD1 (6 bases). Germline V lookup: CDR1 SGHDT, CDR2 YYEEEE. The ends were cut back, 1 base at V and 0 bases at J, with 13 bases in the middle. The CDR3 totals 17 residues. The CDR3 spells CASSLLGRGTTNEKLFF. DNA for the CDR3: TGTGCCAGCAGCTTGTTGGGCAGGGGAACAACTAATGAAAAACTGTTTTTT.

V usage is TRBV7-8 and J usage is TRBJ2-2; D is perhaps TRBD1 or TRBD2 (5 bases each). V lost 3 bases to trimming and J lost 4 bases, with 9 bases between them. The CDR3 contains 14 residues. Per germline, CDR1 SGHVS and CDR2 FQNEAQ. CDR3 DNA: TGTGCCAGCAGCTTGGGACGAACCACCGGGGAGCTGTTTTTT. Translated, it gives CASSLGRTTGELFF.

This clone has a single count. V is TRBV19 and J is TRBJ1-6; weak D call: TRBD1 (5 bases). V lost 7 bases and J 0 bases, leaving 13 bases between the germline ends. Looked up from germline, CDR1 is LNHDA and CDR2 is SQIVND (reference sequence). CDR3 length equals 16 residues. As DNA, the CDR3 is TGTGCCAGTACGGGGGATCGTACCTCCTATAATTCACCCCTCCACTTT. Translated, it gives CASTGDRTSYNSPLHF.

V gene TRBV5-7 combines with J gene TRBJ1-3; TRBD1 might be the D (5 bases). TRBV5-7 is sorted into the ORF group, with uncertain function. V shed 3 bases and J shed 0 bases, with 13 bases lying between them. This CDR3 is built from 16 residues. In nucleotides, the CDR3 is TGTGCCAGCAGCTATCGGGGGATCTTCTCTGGAAACACCATATATTTT. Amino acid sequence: CASSYRGIFSGNTIYF.

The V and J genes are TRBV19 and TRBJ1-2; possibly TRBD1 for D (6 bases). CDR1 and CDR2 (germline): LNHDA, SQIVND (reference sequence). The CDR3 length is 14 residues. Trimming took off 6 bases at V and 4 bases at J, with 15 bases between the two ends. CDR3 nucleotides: TGTGCCAGTAGAAATCAAGGGGGACTCTATGGCTACACCTTC. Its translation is CASRNQGGLYGYTF.

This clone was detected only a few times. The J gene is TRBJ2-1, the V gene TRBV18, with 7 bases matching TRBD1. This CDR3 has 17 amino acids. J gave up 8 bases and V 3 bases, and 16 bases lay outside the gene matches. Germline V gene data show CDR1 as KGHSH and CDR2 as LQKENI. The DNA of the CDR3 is TGTGCCAGCTCACCCCTAGACAGGGCAAAGGGACGCGATGAGCAGTTCTTC. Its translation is CASSPLDRAKGRDEQFF.

CDR3 nucleotides: TGTGCCAGCAGTGAAACGAAAGGGAATAATGAAAAACTGTTTTTT. The encoded protein is CASSETKGNNEKLFF. The genes are TRBV25-1 and TRBJ1-4; D gene uncertain. Deletions cut 2 bases from V and 4 bases from J, with 11 bases between. Germline V lookup: CDR1 MGHDK, CDR2 SYGVNS. The CDR3 is made up of 15 amino acids.